This TCR beta chain is drawn from a study of cytomegalovirus exposure and HLA in healthy donors. For the study at large: The 120 validation repertoires were produced on the same platform as the 720 or so repertoires of the first cohort. This was reported in a later analysis. Study findings and constraints: Within the approximately 110 validation repertoires, first-cohort TCR clusters tended to co-occur, according to a later analysis. Rare TCR sequences predominated, though certain public TCRs were found in many donors.

V was clipped by 1 base and J by 1 base, with 9 bases between them. This CDR3 contains 15 residues. Looked up from germline, CDR1 is KGHSH and CDR2 is LQKENI. Comment on this clone: The antigen remains unidentified.

Here immunoSEQ multiplex PCR was the method, and the copy in TCRdb shows in-frame clones only, minus some. The repertoire holds approximately 140,000 clones, with 86% as singletons. The material sequenced was PBMCs. This clonotype was obtained from a man aged 18 to 30 in good health and CMV-seronegative. The rearrangement joins TRBV18 to TRBJ2-3; D not resolved. Here the CDR3 reads CASSPLRRGTDTQYF. The CDR3 bases are TGTGCCAGCTCACCACTTCGACGGGGCACAGATACGCAGTATTTT.